The 3 T cell receptor beta chains listed next were all sequenced from one sample in a study of low-dose radiotherapy and immunotherapy resistance in tumors. Alpha- and beta-chain coverage of first-strand cDNA came from TRAV- and TRBV-specific primers. TCR amplification ran roughly 20 PCR cycles using constant-region and V-primer adapter primers. TCRdb passed the reads through MiXCR, listing each CDR3 protein once. The sample lists about 91,000 distinct CDR3 sequences, more than 20% seen once, with roughly 12% in the top ten. The time point here: after trial treatment. Treatment meaning: LDRT plus nivolumab, ipilimumab, low-dose cyclophosphamide and aspirin (RACIN trial). The input for sequencing was PBMCs, taken after low-dose radiotherapy plus immunotherapy. These receptors were obtained from a female donor with ovarian cancer.

This clonotype was counted ten times or more. This chain connects TRBV5-4 to TRBJ2-5; D may be TRBD2 (5 bases). This CDR3 is 17 amino acids long. From germline, CDR1 is SGHNT and CDR2 YYREEE (reference sequence). Trimming removed 2 bases at V and 1 base at J, with 18 bases between. The CDR3 sequence: CASSLGHGTSGQETQYF. In DNA, the CDR3 is TGTGCCAGCAGCTTAGGTCACGGCACGAGCGGCCAAGAGACCCAGTACTTC.

This clonotype was recorded only once. The rearrangement links TRBV19 to TRBJ1-1; no clear D gene. This CDR3 comprises 13 residues. In germline, CDR1 is LNHDA, CDR2 SQIVND (reference sequence). Trimming stripped 9 bases from V and 0 bases from J, with 11 bases between. DNA for the CDR3: TGTGCCAGCCATGGCAGCATGAACACTGAAGCTTTCTTT. Residues: CASHGSMNTEAFF.

This clonotype has ten or more counts. The J gene is TRBJ1-2, the V gene TRBV24-1; D is perhaps TRBD1 (6 bases). This CDR3 comprises 16 residues. The germline gives CDR1 KGHDR, CDR2 SFDVKD. Deletions cut 4 bases from V and 4 bases from J, with 18 bases between. The CDR3 DNA sequence: TGTGCCACCAGTGACCAACAGGGAATTGGTAGCTATGGCTACACCTTC. This translates into CATSDQQGIGSYGYTF.